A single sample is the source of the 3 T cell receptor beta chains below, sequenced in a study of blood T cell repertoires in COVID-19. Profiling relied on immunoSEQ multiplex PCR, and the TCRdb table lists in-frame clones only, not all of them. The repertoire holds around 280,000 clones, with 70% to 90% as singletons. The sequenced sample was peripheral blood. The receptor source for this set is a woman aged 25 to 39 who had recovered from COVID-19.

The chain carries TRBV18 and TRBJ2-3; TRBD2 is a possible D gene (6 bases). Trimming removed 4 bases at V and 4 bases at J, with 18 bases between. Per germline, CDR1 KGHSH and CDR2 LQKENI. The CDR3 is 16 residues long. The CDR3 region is CASSHTGLPPADTQYF. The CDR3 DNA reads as TGTGCCAGCTCACACACGGGACTCCCACCTGCAGATACGCAGTATTTT.

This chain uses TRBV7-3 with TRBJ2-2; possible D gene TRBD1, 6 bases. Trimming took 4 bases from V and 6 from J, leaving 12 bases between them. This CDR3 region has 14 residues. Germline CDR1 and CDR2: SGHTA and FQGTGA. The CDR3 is CASSSTGSSGELFF. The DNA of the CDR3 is TGTGCCAGCAGCTCAACAGGGAGTTCCGGGGAGCTGTTTTTT.

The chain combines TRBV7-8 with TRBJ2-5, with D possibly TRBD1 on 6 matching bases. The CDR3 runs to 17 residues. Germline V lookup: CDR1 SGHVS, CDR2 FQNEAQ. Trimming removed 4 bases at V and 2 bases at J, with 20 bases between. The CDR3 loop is CASSSGQPPLPQETQYF. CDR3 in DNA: TGTGCCAGCAGCTCTGGACAGCCCCCTCTTCCACAAGAGACCCAGTACTTC.